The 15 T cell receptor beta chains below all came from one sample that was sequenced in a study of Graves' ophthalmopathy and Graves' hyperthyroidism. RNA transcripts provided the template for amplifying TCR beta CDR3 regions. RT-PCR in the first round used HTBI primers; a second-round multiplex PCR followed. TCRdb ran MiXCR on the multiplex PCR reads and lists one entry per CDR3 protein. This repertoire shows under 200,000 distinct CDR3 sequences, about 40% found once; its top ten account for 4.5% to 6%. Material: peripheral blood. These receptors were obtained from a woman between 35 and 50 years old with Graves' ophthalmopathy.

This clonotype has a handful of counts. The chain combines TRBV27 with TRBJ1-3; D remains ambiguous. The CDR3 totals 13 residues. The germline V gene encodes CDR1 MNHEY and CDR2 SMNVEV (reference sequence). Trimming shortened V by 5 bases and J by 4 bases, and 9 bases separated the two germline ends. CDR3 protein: CASSRTVGNTIYF. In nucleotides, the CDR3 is TGTGCCAGCAGTCGGACTGTAGGAAACACCATATATTTT.

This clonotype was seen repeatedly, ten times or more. CDR3 in amino acids: CASSGLNPTDTQYF. CDR3 DNA: TGTGCCAGCAGCGGGCTGAACCCCACAGATACGCAGTATTTT. The chain couples TRBV11-2 to TRBJ2-3, with D unclear. V lost 5 bases to trimming and J lost 2 bases, with 11 bases between them. Germline V gives CDR1 SGHAT, CDR2 FQNNGV. This CDR3 is 14 amino acids long.

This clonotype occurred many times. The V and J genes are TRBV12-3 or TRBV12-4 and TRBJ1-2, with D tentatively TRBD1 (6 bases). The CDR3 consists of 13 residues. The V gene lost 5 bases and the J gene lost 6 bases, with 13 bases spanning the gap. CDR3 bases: TGTGCCAGCAGTGGGGGGGGCGCGGATGGCTACACCTTC. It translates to CASSGGGADGYTF.

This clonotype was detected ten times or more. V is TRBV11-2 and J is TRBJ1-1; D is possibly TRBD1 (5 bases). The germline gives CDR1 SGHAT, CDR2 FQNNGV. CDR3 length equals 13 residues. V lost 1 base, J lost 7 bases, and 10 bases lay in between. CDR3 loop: CASSLGGTNEAFF. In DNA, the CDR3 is TGTGCCAGCAGCTTAGGAGGGACTAATGAAGCTTTCTTT.

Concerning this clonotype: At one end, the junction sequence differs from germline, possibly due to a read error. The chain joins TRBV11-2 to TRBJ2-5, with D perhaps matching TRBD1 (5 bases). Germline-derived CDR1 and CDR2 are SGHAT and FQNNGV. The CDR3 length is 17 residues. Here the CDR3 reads CASNLLDPRGPQETQYF. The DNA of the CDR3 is TGTGCCAGCAACTTACTGGATCCAAGGGGCCCCCAAGAGACCCAGTACTTC. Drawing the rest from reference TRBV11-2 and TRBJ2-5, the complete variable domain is EAGVAQSPRYKIIEKRQSVAFWCNPISGHATLYWYQQILGQGPKLLIQFQNNGVVDDSQLPKDRFSAERLKGVDSTLKIQPAKLEDSAVYLCASNLLDPRGPQETQYFGPGTRLLVL.

CDR3 residues: CASMASGGDYEQYF. DNA of the CDR3: TGTGCCAGCATGGCCTCAGGGGGCGACTACGAGCAGTACTTC. This chain uses TRBV6-1 with TRBJ2-7, with 8 nucleotides matching TRBD1. This CDR3 comprises 14 residues. The J segment lost 3 bases and the V segment lost 7 bases, leaving 8 bases of the junction unmatched. CDR1 MNHNS and CDR2 SASEGT come from the germline V gene.

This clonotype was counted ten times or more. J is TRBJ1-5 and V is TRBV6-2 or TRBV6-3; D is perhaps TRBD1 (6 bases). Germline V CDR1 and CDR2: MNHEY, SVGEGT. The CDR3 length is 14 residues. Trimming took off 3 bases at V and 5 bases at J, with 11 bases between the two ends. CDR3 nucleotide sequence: TGTGCCAGCAGTTATCCGGGGGCGGATCAGCCCCAGCATTTT. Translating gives CASSYPGADQPQHF.

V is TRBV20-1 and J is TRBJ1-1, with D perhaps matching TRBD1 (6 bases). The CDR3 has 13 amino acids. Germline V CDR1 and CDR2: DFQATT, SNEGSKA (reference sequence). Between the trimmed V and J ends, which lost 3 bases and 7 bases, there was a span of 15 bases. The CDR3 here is CSARRGSLIEAFF. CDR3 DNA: TGCAGTGCTAGGAGGGGGAGCCTGATTGAAGCTTTCTTT.

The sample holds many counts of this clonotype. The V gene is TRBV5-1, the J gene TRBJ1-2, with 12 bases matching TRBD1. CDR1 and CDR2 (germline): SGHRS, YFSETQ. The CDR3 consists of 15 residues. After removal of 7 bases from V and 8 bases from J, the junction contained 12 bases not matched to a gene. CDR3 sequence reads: CASGDSGQGARGYTF. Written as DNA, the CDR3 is TGCGCCAGCGGCGACTCGGGACAGGGGGCGCGGGGCTACACCTTC.

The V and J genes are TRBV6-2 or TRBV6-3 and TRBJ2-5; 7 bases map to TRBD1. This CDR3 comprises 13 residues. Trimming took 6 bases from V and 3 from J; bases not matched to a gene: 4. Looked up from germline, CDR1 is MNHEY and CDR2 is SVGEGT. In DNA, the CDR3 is TGTGCCAGCAGGGAGACAGGGAAAGAGACCCAGTACTTC. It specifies CASRETGKETQYF.

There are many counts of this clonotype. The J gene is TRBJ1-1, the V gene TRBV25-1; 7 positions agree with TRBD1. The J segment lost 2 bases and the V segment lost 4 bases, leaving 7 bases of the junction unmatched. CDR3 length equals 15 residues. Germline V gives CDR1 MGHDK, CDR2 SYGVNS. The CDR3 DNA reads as TGTGCCAGCAGTGTATACAGGGGCCCTAACACTGAAGCTTTCTTT. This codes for CASSVYRGPNTEAFF.

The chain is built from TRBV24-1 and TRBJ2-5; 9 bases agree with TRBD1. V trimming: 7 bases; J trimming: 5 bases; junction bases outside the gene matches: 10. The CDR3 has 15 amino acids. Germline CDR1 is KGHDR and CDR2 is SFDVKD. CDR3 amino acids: CATSALGTGMETQYF. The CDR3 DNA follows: TGTGCCACCAGCGCCCTTGGGACAGGGATGGAGACCCAGTACTTC.

In DNA, the CDR3 is TGTGCCAGCAGCTTTAGCCTAGCGGGAGTTAGGAATGAGCAGTTCTTC. This gives the protein CASSFSLAGVRNEQFF. The chain employs TRBV7-8 and TRBJ2-1; 10 bases are shared with TRBD2. The germline gives CDR1 SGHVS, CDR2 FQNEAQ. This CDR3 comprises 16 residues. V was clipped by 3 bases and J by 7 bases; unmatched bases: 9.

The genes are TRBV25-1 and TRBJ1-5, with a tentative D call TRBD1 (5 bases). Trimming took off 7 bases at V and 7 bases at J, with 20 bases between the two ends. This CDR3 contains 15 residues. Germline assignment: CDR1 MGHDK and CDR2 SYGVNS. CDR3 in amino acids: CASMAGGGKGQPQHF. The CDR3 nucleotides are TGTGCCAGCATGGCCGGGGGGGGGAAAGGACAGCCCCAGCATTTT. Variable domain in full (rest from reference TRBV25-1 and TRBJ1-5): EADIYQTPRYLVIGTGKKITLECSQTMGHDKMYWYQQDPGMELHLIHYSYGVNSTEKGDLSSESTVSRIRTEHFPLTLESARPSHTSQYLCASMAGGGKGQPQHFGDGTRLSIL.

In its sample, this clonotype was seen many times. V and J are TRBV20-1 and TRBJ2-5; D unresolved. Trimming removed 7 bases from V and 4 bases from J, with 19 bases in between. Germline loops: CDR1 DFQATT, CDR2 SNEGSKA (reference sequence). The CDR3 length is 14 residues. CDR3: CSVSRNTLLETQYF. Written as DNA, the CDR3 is TGCAGTGTTAGCAGGAATACGCTTCTAGAGACCCAGTACTTC.